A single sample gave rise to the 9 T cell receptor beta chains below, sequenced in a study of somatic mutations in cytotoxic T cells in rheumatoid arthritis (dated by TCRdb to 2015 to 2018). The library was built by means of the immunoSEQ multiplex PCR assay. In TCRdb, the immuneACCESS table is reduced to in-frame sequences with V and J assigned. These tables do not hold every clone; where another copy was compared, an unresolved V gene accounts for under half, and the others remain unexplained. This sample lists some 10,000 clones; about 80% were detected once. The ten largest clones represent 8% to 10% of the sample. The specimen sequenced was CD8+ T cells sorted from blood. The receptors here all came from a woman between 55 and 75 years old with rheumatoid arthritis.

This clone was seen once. As DNA, the CDR3 is TGTGCCAGCAGCGTAGTGGGGGCGGTCCAAGAGACCCAGTACTTC. Amino acids: CASSVVGAVQETQYF. The J gene is TRBJ2-5, the V gene TRBV9; perhaps TRBD1 as D (6 bases). The germline V gene has CDR1 SGDLS and CDR2 YYNGEE. This CDR3 contains 15 residues. Between the trimmed V and J ends, which lost 0 bases and 1 base, there was a span of 10 bases.

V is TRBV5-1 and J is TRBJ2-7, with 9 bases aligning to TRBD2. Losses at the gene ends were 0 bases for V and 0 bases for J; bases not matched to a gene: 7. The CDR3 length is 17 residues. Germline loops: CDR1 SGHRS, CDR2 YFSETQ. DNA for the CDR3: TGCGCCAGCAGCTTGGCGAGGACTAGCGTAAGCTCCTACGAGCAGTACTTC. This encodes CASSLARTSVSSYEQYF.

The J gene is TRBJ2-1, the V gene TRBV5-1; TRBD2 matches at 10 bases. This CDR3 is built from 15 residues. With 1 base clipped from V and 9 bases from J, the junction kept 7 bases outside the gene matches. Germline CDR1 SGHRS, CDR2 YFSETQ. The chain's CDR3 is CASSLSSGSNSEQFF. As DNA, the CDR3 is TGCGCCAGCAGCTTGTCTAGCGGGAGTAATAGTGAGCAGTTCTTC.

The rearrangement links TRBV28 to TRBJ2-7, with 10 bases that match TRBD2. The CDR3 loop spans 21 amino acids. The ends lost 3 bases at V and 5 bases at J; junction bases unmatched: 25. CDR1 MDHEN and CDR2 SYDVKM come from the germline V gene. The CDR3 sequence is CASSFLDSPRASGRIGDEQYF. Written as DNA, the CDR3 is TGTGCCAGCAGTTTCCTGGACAGCCCTCGGGCTAGCGGGAGAATCGGGGACGAGCAGTACTTC.

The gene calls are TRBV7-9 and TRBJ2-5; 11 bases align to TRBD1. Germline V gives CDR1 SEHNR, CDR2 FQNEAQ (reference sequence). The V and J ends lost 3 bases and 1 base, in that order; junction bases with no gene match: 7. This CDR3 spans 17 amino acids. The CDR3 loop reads CASSFWTGGRAQETQYF. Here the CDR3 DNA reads TGTGCCAGCAGCTTCTGGACAGGGGGCAGGGCCCAAGAGACCCAGTACTTC.

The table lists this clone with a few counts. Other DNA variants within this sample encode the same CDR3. The CDR3, as DNA: TGCGCCAGCAGCCAAGCGGGGAACACTGAAGCTTTCTTT. Protein: CASSQAGNTEAFF. This rearrangement joins TRBV4-3 to TRBJ1-1; no definite D call. The germline V and J ends were trimmed by 1 base and 1 base, with 4 bases remaining between them. Germline CDR1 LGHNA, CDR2 YSLEER. The CDR3 is 13 amino acids.

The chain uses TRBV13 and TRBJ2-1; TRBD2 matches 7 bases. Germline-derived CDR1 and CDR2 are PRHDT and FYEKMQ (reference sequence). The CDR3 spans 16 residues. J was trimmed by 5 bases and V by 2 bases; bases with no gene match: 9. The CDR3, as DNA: TGTGCCAGCAGCTTATCTGGCGGGAGCCGCCACAATGAGCAGTTCTTC. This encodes CASSLSGGSRHNEQFF.

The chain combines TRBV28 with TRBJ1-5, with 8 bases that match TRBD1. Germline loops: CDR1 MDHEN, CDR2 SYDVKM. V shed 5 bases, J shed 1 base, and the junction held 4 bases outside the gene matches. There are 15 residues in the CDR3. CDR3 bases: TGTGCCAGCAGTCCAGGGGGCGGGAGCAATCAGCCCCAGCATTTT. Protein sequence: CASSPGGGSNQPQHF.

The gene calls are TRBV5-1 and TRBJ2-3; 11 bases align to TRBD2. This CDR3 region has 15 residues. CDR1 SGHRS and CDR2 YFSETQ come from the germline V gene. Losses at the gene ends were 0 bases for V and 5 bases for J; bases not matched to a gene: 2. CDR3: CASSLELAGGDTQYF. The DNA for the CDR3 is TGCGCCAGCAGCTTGGAGCTAGCGGGAGGAGATACGCAGTATTTT.